These T cell receptor beta chains were read from a single sample in a study of blood T cell repertoires in COVID-19. Profiling relied on immunoSEQ multiplex PCR, and the TCRdb table lists in-frame clones only, not all of them. The sample includes over 15,000 clones, roughly 80% of them seen just once. The sequencing sample was made of peripheral blood. Every receptor here comes from a man between 65 and 85 years old with active or convalescent COVID-19. Both conserved end residues are part of each CDR3. The order of the fields is J gene, clone size, D gene, V gene, CDR3 DNA, CDR3 protein. D genes are given only for firm matches. Rows may omit the clone size; those that give it use once, few, many or a size class.

TRBJ1-1	NA	NA	TRBV30	TGTGCCTGGACAGGGGCAAAGACTGAAGCTTTCTTT	CAWTGAKTEAFF
TRBJ2-1	NA	TRBD2	TRBV11-3	TGTGCCAGCAGCCCCGGGACTAAATCCTACAATGAGCAGTTCTTC	CASSPGTKSYNEQFF
TRBJ1-3	few	TRBD1	TRBV11-2	TGTGCCAGCAGGGGAAACGGACAGGGCATCACCATATATTTT	CASRGNGQGITIYF
TRBJ1-2	many	NA	TRBV6-1	TGTGCCAGCAGTGAAAGGCGGAACTATGGCTACACCTTC	CASSERRNYGYTF
TRBJ2-7	NA	TRBD2	TRBV18	TGTGCCAGCTCACCGGGACTAGCCCCCTACGAGCAGTACTTC	CASSPGLAPYEQYF
TRBJ2-1	NA	TRBD2	TRBV7-8	TGTGCCAGCAGCATACTAGCGAACTCCTACAATGAGCAGTTCTTC	CASSILANSYNEQFF
TRBJ1-1	NA	TRBD1	TRBV2	TGTGCCAGCAGTGATCAGGGGGACACTGAAGCTTTCTTT	CASSDQGDTEAFF
TRBJ1-1	NA	NA	TRBV21-1	TGTGCCAGCAGCCTTGACAGTTACACTGAAGCTTTCTTT	CASSLDSYTEAFF
TRBJ2-3	NA	TRBD2	TRBV11-2	TGTGCCAGCAGCACGAGACGGGGGGGCACAGATACGCAGTATTTT	CASSTRRGGTDTQYF
TRBJ1-1	once	NA	TRBV18	TGTGCCAGCTCACCACCGGTCCGGGTGGACACTGAAGCTTTCTTT	CASSPPVRVDTEAFF
TRBJ1-1	NA	NA	TRBV12-3/TRBV12-4	TGTGCCAGCAAACGGACACAGCTCACTGAAGCTTTCTTT	CASKRTQLTEAFF
TRBJ1-5	NA	TRBD1	TRBV6-6	TGTGCCAGCAGTCCCGGACAGGGGATAGGAAGCAATCAGCCCCAGCATTTT	CASSPGQGIGSNQPQHF
TRBJ2-3	NA	TRBD1	TRBV10-3	TGTGCCATCAGTCTCGACAGGGGAGATACGCAGTATTTT	CAISLDRGDTQYF
TRBJ2-3	NA	TRBD2	TRBV20-1	TGCAGTGCTAGTAAAGCGGGAGCGACAGATACGCAGTATTTT	CSASKAGATDTQYF
TRBJ1-3	NA	TRBD1	TRBV10-3	TGTGCCATCCAGGGGGAGGGAAACACCATATATTTT	CAIQGEGNTIYF
TRBJ2-2	few	NA	TRBV28	TGTGCCAGCACCGCGGTATACGGGGAGCTGTTTTTT	CASTAVYGELFF
TRBJ2-3	NA	NA	TRBV5-4	TGTGCCAGCAGCTTCGTTGGGCCAAGCACAGATACGCAGTATTTT	CASSFVGPSTDTQYF
TRBJ2-7	NA	NA	TRBV28	TGTGCCAGCAGTTCCCCAGGGGGGCGCATCGACGAGCAGTACTTC	CASSSPGGRIDEQYF
TRBJ2-3	NA	NA	TRBV5-6	TGTGCCAGCAGCATCGGAGATACGCAGTATTTT	CASSIGDTQYF
TRBJ1-1	NA	TRBD1	TRBV5-1	TGCGCCAGCAGCTTGGCGATTTCAGGGGGTCGTGAAGCTTTCTTT	CASSLAISGGREAFF
TRBJ2-7	NA	TRBD2	TRBV4-2	TGTGCCAGCAGCCAAGGGCGCGGGGGGGCCTACGAGCAGTACTTC	CASSQGRGGAYEQYF
TRBJ2-3	NA	TRBD2	TRBV5-4	TGTGCCAGCAGCCTGGGCGGGGGGAGGACAGATACGCAGTATTTT	CASSLGGGRTDTQYF
TRBJ2-2	NA	TRBD2	TRBV6-1	TGTGCCAGCAGTGCTGCTAGCGGGGGTTCGAACACCGGGGAGCTGTTTTTT	CASSAASGGSNTGELFF
TRBJ2-7	NA	NA	TRBV14	TGTGCCAGCAGCCCTGGGGTCAGGGACTACGAGCAGTACTTC	CASSPGVRDYEQYF
TRBJ2-7	few	NA	TRBV5-1	TGCGCCAGCAGCAATTCGGACAGTTCCTACGAGCAGTACTTC	CASSNSDSSYEQYF